The rows below give T cell receptor beta chains drawn from one sample of a study of cytomegalovirus exposure and HLA in healthy donors. Assay used: immunoSEQ multiplex PCR; TCRdb lists only in-frame clones, some missing. The repertoire holds tens of thousands of clones, with around 77% as singletons. What was sequenced was PBMCs. The receptors were sampled from a woman aged 40 to 49 in good health and CMV-seropositive. Both conserved end residues are part of each CDR3. Each record gives: J gene, D gene, V gene, clone size, CDR3 protein, CDR3 DNA. D genes are given only for firm matches. Clone size is shown for a subset of rows, as once, few, many or a class of expanded clone.

j_call: TRBJ2-3
d_call: .
v_call: TRBV28
clone_size: .
cdr3_aa: CASSLFAASTDTQYF
cdr3_nt: TGTGCCAGCAGTTTATTTGCAGCGAGCACAGATACGCAGTATTTT

j_call: TRBJ1-3
d_call: .
v_call: TRBV18
clone_size: .
cdr3_aa: CASSQMQGGTGNTIYF
cdr3_nt: TGTGCCAGCTCACAGATGCAGGGAGGCACTGGAAACACCATATATTTT

j_call: TRBJ2-7
d_call: TRBD1
v_call: TRBV27
clone_size: .
cdr3_aa: CASSLQEGGPYEQYF
cdr3_nt: TGTGCCAGCAGTTTACAGGAAGGGGGCCCCTACGAGCAGTACTTC

j_call: TRBJ2-5
d_call: TRBD2
v_call: TRBV27
clone_size: .
cdr3_aa: CASRKSDRDYKETQYF
cdr3_nt: TGTGCCAGCAGGAAGAGTGACCGGGACTATAAAGAGACCCAGTACTTC

j_call: TRBJ2-3
d_call: .
v_call: TRBV5-1
clone_size: .
cdr3_aa: CASSVLSTDTQYF
cdr3_nt: TGCGCCAGCAGCGTCCTGAGCACAGATACGCAGTATTTT

j_call: TRBJ2-7
d_call: .
v_call: TRBV29-1
clone_size: few
cdr3_aa: CSVRTTGYEQYF
cdr3_nt: TGCAGCGTTCGGACTACCGGCTACGAGCAGTACTTC

j_call: TRBJ2-7
d_call: TRBD1
v_call: TRBV30
clone_size: once
cdr3_aa: CAWNVGQPEYEQYF
cdr3_nt: TGTGCCTGGAACGTGGGACAGCCTGAGTACGAGCAGTACTTC

j_call: TRBJ2-5
d_call: .
v_call: TRBV2
clone_size: .
cdr3_aa: CASSRDNQETQYF
cdr3_nt: TGTGCCAGCAGTAGGGACAACCAAGAGACCCAGTACTTC

j_call: TRBJ2-1
d_call: TRBD2
v_call: TRBV6-1
clone_size: .
cdr3_aa: CASSESSGSYNEQFF
cdr3_nt: TGTGCCAGTAGTGAATCCAGCGGGAGCTACAATGAGCAGTTCTTC

j_call: TRBJ1-6
d_call: TRBD1
v_call: TRBV30
clone_size: few
cdr3_aa: CAWRATGTGKDSPLHF
cdr3_nt: TGTGCCTGGAGAGCTACCGGGACAGGGAAGGATTCACCCCTCCACTTT

j_call: TRBJ2-1
d_call: TRBD2
v_call: TRBV2
clone_size: .
cdr3_aa: CASIDALAGDWGNEQFF
cdr3_nt: TGTGCCAGCATCGACGCCTTAGCGGGAGACTGGGGGAATGAGCAGTTCTTC

j_call: TRBJ2-7
d_call: .
v_call: TRBV10-1
clone_size: .
cdr3_aa: CASRAFRVEGYEQYF
cdr3_nt: TGCGCCAGCAGAGCCTTCAGGGTTGAAGGCTACGAGCAGTACTTC

j_call: TRBJ1-5
d_call: .
v_call: TRBV6-1
clone_size: .
cdr3_aa: CASRDRYQPQHF
cdr3_nt: TGTGCCAGCAGAGACAGATACCAGCCCCAGCATTTT

j_call: TRBJ1-6
d_call: .
v_call: TRBV30
clone_size: .
cdr3_aa: CAWSRGEPPLHF
cdr3_nt: TGTGCCTGGAGCCGGGGAGAACCACCCCTCCACTTT

j_call: TRBJ1-1
d_call: .
v_call: TRBV21-1
clone_size: .
cdr3_aa: CASTDRGITEAFF
cdr3_nt: TGTGCCAGCACAGACAGGGGGATAACTGAAGCTTTCTTT

j_call: TRBJ2-1
d_call: TRBD2
v_call: TRBV29-1
clone_size: once
cdr3_aa: CSVGWGSGGRAEQFF
cdr3_nt: TGCAGCGTTGGTTGGGGGTCGGGAGGGCGCGCTGAGCAGTTCTTC

j_call: TRBJ2-3
d_call: .
v_call: TRBV4-1
clone_size: .
cdr3_aa: CASSQPTGDTQYF
cdr3_nt: TGCGCCAGCAGCCAACCTACGGGGGATACGCAGTATTTT

j_call: TRBJ1-3
d_call: .
v_call: TRBV7-6
clone_size: .
cdr3_aa: CASTLASPREVSGNTIYF
cdr3_nt: TGTGCCAGCACTCTCGCCTCCCCCAGGGAAGTATCTGGAAACACCATATATTTT

j_call: TRBJ2-7
d_call: TRBD1
v_call: TRBV6-1
clone_size: .
cdr3_aa: CASSEAPGQGYEQYF
cdr3_nt: TGTGCCAGCAGTGAAGCCCCGGGACAGGGCTACGAGCAGTACTTC

j_call: TRBJ1-2
d_call: .
v_call: TRBV6-6
clone_size: many
cdr3_aa: CASHEPPGGYTF
cdr3_nt: TGTGCCAGCCATGAGCCCCCGGGGGGCTACACCTTC

j_call: TRBJ2-2
d_call: TRBD1
v_call: TRBV6-1
clone_size: .
cdr3_aa: CASSQGQGPLMLLFF
cdr3_nt: TGTGCCAGCAGTCAGGGACAGGGCCCCTTGATGTTGCTGTTTTTT

j_call: TRBJ1-1
d_call: TRBD1
v_call: TRBV5-1
clone_size: .
cdr3_aa: CASSSNLRGPDTEAFF
cdr3_nt: TGCGCCAGCAGCTCTAATCTTAGGGGGCCTGACACTGAAGCTTTCTTT

j_call: TRBJ2-1
d_call: .
v_call: TRBV29-1
clone_size: .
cdr3_aa: CSVDRGVYNEQFF
cdr3_nt: TGCAGCGTTGATCGGGGAGTATACAATGAGCAGTTCTTC

j_call: TRBJ1-4
d_call: .
v_call: TRBV5-6
clone_size: .
cdr3_aa: CASSFQQTLSNEKLFF
cdr3_nt: TGTGCCAGCAGCTTTCAGCAGACTCTATCTAATGAAAAACTGTTTTTT

j_call: TRBJ2-7
d_call: .
v_call: TRBV7-2
clone_size: .
cdr3_aa: CASSPPDKPYEQYF
cdr3_nt: TGTGCCAGCAGCCCCCCGGACAAACCCTACGAGCAGTACTTC

j_call: TRBJ2-1
d_call: .
v_call: TRBV19
clone_size: .
cdr3_aa: CASSSGVSYNEQFF
cdr3_nt: TGTGCCAGTAGTAGCGGGGTCTCCTACAATGAGCAGTTCTTC

j_call: TRBJ2-2
d_call: TRBD1
v_call: TRBV7-2
clone_size: .
cdr3_aa: CASSPRDRDTGELFF
cdr3_nt: TGTGCCAGCAGCCCCCGGGACAGAGACACCGGGGAGCTGTTTTTT

j_call: TRBJ1-2
d_call: .
v_call: TRBV5-4
clone_size: .
cdr3_aa: CASSLDGARGGKGGYGYTF
cdr3_nt: TGTGCCAGCAGCTTGGACGGGGCGCGGGGGGGAAAAGGAGGCTATGGCTACACCTTC

j_call: TRBJ1-5
d_call: TRBD1
v_call: TRBV19
clone_size: .
cdr3_aa: CASSSLRTGVNQPQHF
cdr3_nt: TGTGCCAGTTCTTCGCTTCGGACAGGGGTCAATCAGCCCCAGCATTTT

j_call: TRBJ1-1
d_call: .
v_call: TRBV29-1
clone_size: .
cdr3_aa: CSADEGTEAFF
cdr3_nt: TGCAGCGCCGACGAGGGCACTGAAGCTTTCTTT

j_call: TRBJ2-5
d_call: .
v_call: TRBV5-6
clone_size: .
cdr3_aa: CASSPQKEETQYF
cdr3_nt: TGTGCCAGCAGCCCCCAAAAGGAGGAGACCCAGTACTTC

j_call: TRBJ2-7
d_call: TRBD2
v_call: TRBV7-6
clone_size: .
cdr3_aa: CASSLDGLALSYEQYF
cdr3_nt: TGTGCCAGCAGCTTAGATGGACTAGCGCTCTCCTACGAGCAGTACTTC

j_call: TRBJ2-7
d_call: .
v_call: TRBV5-4
clone_size: .
cdr3_aa: CASSPRGSAYEQYF
cdr3_nt: TGTGCCAGCAGCCCCAGGGGATCTGCCTACGAGCAGTACTTC

j_call: TRBJ2-3
d_call: TRBD2
v_call: TRBV30
clone_size: few
cdr3_aa: CAWRESLAARMWGTDTQYF
cdr3_nt: TGTGCCTGGAGGGAGTCCCTAGCGGCCCGAATGTGGGGCACAGATACGCAGTATTTT

j_call: TRBJ1-1
d_call: .
v_call: TRBV27
clone_size: .
cdr3_aa: CASSSRTGNEAFF
cdr3_nt: TGTGCCAGCAGTTCCCGGACGGGGAACGAAGCTTTCTTT

j_call: TRBJ1-1
d_call: .
v_call: TRBV5-6
clone_size: few
cdr3_aa: CASSFQFTEAFF
cdr3_nt: TGTGCCAGCAGCTTCCAGTTCACTGAAGCTTTCTTT

j_call: TRBJ1-4
d_call: TRBD1
v_call: TRBV4-1
clone_size: .
cdr3_aa: CASSQVGQGLQLREKLFF
cdr3_nt: TGCGCCAGCAGCCAAGTGGGACAGGGCCTCCAACTTCGAGAAAAACTGTTTTTT

j_call: TRBJ2-2
d_call: .
v_call: TRBV9
clone_size: .
cdr3_aa: CASSVAGLITGELFF
cdr3_nt: TGTGCCAGCAGCGTAGCAGGGTTGATCACCGGGGAGCTGTTTTTT

j_call: TRBJ2-3
d_call: TRBD2
v_call: TRBV2
clone_size: .
cdr3_aa: CASRSRARTSGSDTDTQYF
cdr3_nt: TGTGCCAGCAGGTCCCGAGCCAGGACTAGCGGCTCCGACACAGATACGCAGTATTTT

j_call: TRBJ1-5
d_call: .
v_call: TRBV7-2
clone_size: .
cdr3_aa: CASSLDWGVGQPQHF
cdr3_nt: TGTGCCAGCAGCTTAGATTGGGGGGTAGGTCAGCCCCAGCATTTT

j_call: TRBJ2-4
d_call: TRBD1
v_call: TRBV2
clone_size: .
cdr3_aa: CASSLPDRADNF
cdr3_nt: TGTGCCAGCAGCCTGCCGGACAGGGCTGATAACTTC

j_call: TRBJ2-1
d_call: TRBD2
v_call: TRBV6-1
clone_size: many
cdr3_aa: CASSEVSASGGRRDEQFF
cdr3_nt: TGTGCCAGCAGTGAAGTCTCGGCTAGCGGGGGTCGGAGGGATGAGCAGTTCTTC

j_call: TRBJ2-1
d_call: .
v_call: TRBV5-1
clone_size: once
cdr3_aa: CASSFGSAAREQFF
cdr3_nt: TGCGCCAGCAGCTTTGGTTCAGCAGCGCGTGAGCAGTTCTTC

j_call: TRBJ2-3
d_call: TRBD2
v_call: TRBV5-4
clone_size: .
cdr3_aa: CALGGGSTDTQYF
cdr3_nt: TGTGCCTTAGGCGGGGGAAGCACAGATACGCAGTATTTT

j_call: TRBJ1-5
d_call: TRBD1
v_call: TRBV29-1
clone_size: .
cdr3_aa: CSGQTGVDQPQHF
cdr3_nt: TGCAGCGGACAAACAGGGGTCGATCAGCCCCAGCATTTT

j_call: TRBJ1-2
d_call: TRBD1
v_call: TRBV18
clone_size: .
cdr3_aa: CASSPVQGTANYGYTF
cdr3_nt: TGTGCCAGCTCACCAGTTCAGGGGACAGCTAACTATGGCTACACCTTC

j_call: TRBJ2-1
d_call: .
v_call: TRBV29-1
clone_size: .
cdr3_aa: CSVVGRLSYNEQFF
cdr3_nt: TGCAGCGTTGTGGGGCGGCTCTCCTACAATGAGCAGTTCTTC

j_call: TRBJ2-5
d_call: .
v_call: TRBV9
clone_size: .
cdr3_aa: CASSVVGETQYF
cdr3_nt: TGTGCCAGCAGCGTAGTCGGGGAGACCCAGTACTTC

j_call: TRBJ2-1
d_call: .
v_call: TRBV5-1
clone_size: .
cdr3_aa: CASSEASRANEQFF
cdr3_nt: TGCGCCAGCAGCGAAGCTAGCCGGGCCAATGAGCAGTTCTTC

j_call: TRBJ2-7
d_call: .
v_call: TRBV6-5
clone_size: .
cdr3_aa: CASSYDRKTYEQYF
cdr3_nt: TGTGCCAGCAGTTATGACAGGAAGACTTACGAGCAGTACTTC

j_call: TRBJ1-5
d_call: TRBD1
v_call: TRBV7-2
clone_size: .
cdr3_aa: CASSPRQGAQPQHF
cdr3_nt: TGTGCCAGCAGCCCCAGACAGGGCGCACAGCCCCAGCATTTT

j_call: TRBJ2-2
d_call: TRBD2
v_call: TRBV4-1
clone_size: .
cdr3_aa: CASSQAPTSGGPNTGELFF
cdr3_nt: TGCGCCAGCAGCCAAGCGCCGACTAGCGGGGGCCCGAACACCGGGGAGCTGTTTTTT